This TCR beta chain was captured by sequencing in a study of OX40 agonist ivuxolimab in advanced cancers. For the study in its entirety: The costimulatory receptor OX40 (CD134) was targeted by ivuxolimab, a fully human IgG2 agonistic monoclonal antibody. Intravenous ivuxolimab was administered to patients every 2 weeks at six dose levels: 0.01, 0.1, 0.3, 1.5, 3 and 10 mg/kg. Among the 52 dose-escalation patients, about 19 had hepatocellular carcinoma, some 15 melanoma, 9 renal cell carcinoma and 9 head and neck cancer. A male proportion of about 79% and a mean age of about 60 years, ranging from about 23 to 90, were recorded for the dose-escalation cohort. Patients were allowed to have had prior anti-PD-1, anti-PD-L1 or anti-CTLA-4 therapy, and around 43% of the dose-escalation patients had been treated with checkpoint inhibitors. Three dose-escalation patients achieved partial responses, one with hepatocellular carcinoma and two with cutaneous melanoma. The purpose of peripheral TCRbeta sequencing was to test whether ivuxolimab changed TCR sequence diversity and led to clonal T-cell expansion. The paper covers the monotherapy dose-escalation part of the phase I ivuxolimab trial, which included N of about 56 patients.

Note on this clone: Its antigen target is currently unknown. There are no base qualities to consult, and no much larger clone falls within one base.

Points the paper makes about the study in general: Low levels of normalized T-cell clonal expansion were also shown by some nonresponding patients. On average, CD8+ T cells showed more expanded clones than CD4+ T cells after ivuxolimab. In the 0.1-3.0 mg/kg groups, partial responders were among the patients with the lowest normalized peripheral clonal expansion, particularly in CD8+ T cells. At doses of 0.1 to 3.0 mg/kg, clonal expansion of both CD4+ and CD8+ blood T cells was observed from baseline to week 6. The antigen specificity of the peripheral T cells that underwent clonal expansion was not determined.

The trial excluded patients who had a history of autoimmune disease or were on systemic immunosuppression. Peripheral blood for TCR sequencing was collected from all dose cohorts at baseline, on cycle 4 day 1, and on cycle 7 day 1. The samples were drawn from a first-in-human, open-label, multicenter phase I dose-escalation trial of ivuxolimab. Adults with locally advanced or metastatic melanoma, renal cell, hepatocellular, or head and neck squamous cell carcinoma were enrolled in the trial. Before TCR sequencing, CD4+ T cells and CD8+ T cells were sorted from peripheral blood as separate populations. The germline V gene supplies CDR1 SGHAT and CDR2 FQNNGV. From cysteine to phenylalanine, the CDR3 is 18 amino acids long. The entry retains the CDR3 DNA only, 54 bases that are in frame from base 1. Trimming at the junction amounts to 5 bases on V and 1 base on J, and the germline ends lie 18 bases apart.

Genomic DNA was isolated from the sorted cells so that the TCRbeta CDR3 region could be sequenced. TCRbeta CDR3 regions were sequenced using the immunoSEQ Assay. Drawn from immuneACCESS, this table holds only the in-frame rearrangements with V and J called that TCRdb kept. Clones are partly lost; checked studies trace under half to an unresolved V gene and leave the rest unexplained. The sample table records roughly 62,000 clones; 85% of these occur just once. The ten largest clones take up 4% of the sample. Here the chain combines TRBV11-2 and TRBJ2-6; TRBD1 could be the D gene, as 6 bases match. The input for sequencing was CD4+ or CD8+ T cells sorted from blood, taken in a trial of the OX40 agonist ivuxolimab. This TCR derives from an adult with an advanced solid tumor such as melanoma, head and neck, liver or kidney cancer. The CDR3 corresponds to CASSQRIHQGSGANVLTF. The DNA reads as follows: TGTGCCAGCAGCCAGCGGATACACCAGGGGTCTGGGGCCAACGTCCTGACTTTC.